This section outlines one T cell receptor (beta chain) sequence together with its context. What it recognizes is unknown. The germline CDR1 and CDR2 sequences are SNHLY and FYNNEI. The V and J ends lost 0 bases and 5 bases, in that order; junction bases with no gene match: 7. This CDR3 has 16 residues. Of the isolated RNA, all was reverse transcribed, and so the sequenced material was expressed TCRB transcripts. Repertoires were generated with immunoSEQ multiplex PCR, while TCRdb's copy carries only in-frame clones and drops some. The sample comprises hundreds of thousands of clones, 15% of which are singletons, and around 0.015% rests with the top ten. This sample is drawn from a study of beta chain features in type 1 diabetes. Study-level findings and limits: Cells that show high TCR expression could be over-represented by cDNA sequencing. Type 1 diabetes patients had moderately but significantly shorter TCRB CDR3s in all four CD4+ subsets.

The rearrangement uses TRBV2 and TRBJ2-1; 7 bases are shared with TRBD1. This TCR derives from a man aged 18-30 years with type 1 diabetes. What was sequenced was naive CD4+ T cells from blood. CDR3 amino acids: CASSEAGRGTHNEQFF. The CDR3 coding sequence is TGTGCCAGCAGTGAAGCTGGCAGGGGGACCCACAATGAGCAGTTCTTC.